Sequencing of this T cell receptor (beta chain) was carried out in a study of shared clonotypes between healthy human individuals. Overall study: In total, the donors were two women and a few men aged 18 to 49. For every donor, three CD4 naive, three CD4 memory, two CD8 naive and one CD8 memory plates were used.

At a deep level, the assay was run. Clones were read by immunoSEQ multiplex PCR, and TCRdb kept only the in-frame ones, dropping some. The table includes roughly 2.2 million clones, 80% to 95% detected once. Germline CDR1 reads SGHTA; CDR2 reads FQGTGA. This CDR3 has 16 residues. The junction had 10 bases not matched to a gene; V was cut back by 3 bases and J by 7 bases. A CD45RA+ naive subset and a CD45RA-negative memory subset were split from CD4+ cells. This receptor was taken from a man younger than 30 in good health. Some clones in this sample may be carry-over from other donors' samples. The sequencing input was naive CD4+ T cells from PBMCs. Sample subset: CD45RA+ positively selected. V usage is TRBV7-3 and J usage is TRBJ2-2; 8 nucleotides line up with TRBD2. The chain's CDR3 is CASSLNGRASGGELFF. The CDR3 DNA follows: TGTGCCAGCAGCTTGAACGGGAGGGCCTCCGGCGGGGAGCTGTTTTTT. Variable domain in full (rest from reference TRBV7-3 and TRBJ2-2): GAGVSQTPSNKVTEKGKYVELRCDPISGHTALYWYRQSLGQGPEFLIYFQGTGAADDSGLPNDRFFAVRPEGSVSTLKIQRTERGDSAVYLCASSLNGRASGGELFFGEGSRLTVL.